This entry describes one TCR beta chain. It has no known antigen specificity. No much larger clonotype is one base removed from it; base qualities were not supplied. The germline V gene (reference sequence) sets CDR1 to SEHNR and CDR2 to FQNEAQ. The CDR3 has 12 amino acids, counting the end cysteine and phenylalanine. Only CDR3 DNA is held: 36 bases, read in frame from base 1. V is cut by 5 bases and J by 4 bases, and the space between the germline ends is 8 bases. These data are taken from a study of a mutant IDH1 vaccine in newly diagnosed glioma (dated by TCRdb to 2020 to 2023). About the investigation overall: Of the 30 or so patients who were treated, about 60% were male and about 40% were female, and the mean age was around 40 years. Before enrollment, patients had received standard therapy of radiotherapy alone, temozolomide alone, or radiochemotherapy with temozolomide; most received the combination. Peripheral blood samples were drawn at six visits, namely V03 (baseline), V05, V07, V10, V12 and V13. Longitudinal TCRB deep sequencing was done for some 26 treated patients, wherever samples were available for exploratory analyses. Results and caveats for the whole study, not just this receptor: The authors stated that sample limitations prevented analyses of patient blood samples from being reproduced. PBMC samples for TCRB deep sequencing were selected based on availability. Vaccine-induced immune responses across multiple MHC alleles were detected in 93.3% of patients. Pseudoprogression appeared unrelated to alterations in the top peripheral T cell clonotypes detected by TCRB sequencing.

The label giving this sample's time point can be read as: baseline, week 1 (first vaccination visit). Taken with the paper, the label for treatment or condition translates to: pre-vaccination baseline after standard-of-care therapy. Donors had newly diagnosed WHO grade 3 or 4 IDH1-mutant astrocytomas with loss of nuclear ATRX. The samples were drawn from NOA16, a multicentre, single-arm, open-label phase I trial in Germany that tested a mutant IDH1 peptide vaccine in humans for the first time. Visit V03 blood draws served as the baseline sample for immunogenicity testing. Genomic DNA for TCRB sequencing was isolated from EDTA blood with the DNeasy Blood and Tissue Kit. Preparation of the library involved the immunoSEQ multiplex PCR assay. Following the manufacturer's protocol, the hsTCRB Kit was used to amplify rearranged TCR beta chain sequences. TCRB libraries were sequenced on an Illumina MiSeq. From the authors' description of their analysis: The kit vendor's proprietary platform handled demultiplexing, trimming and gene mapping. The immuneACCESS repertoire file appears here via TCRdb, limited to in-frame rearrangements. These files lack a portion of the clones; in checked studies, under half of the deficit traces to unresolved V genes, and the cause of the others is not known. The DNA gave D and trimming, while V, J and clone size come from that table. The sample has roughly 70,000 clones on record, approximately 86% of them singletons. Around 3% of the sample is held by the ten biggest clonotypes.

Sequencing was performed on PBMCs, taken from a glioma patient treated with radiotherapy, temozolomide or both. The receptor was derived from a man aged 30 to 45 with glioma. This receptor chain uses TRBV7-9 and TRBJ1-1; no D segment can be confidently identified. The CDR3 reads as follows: CASSTLATEAFF. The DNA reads TGTGCCAGCAGCACCTTAGCCACTGAAGCTTTCTTT.